Following are 6 T cell receptor beta chains from one sample sequenced in a study of CD8+CD57+ T cells in acquired aplastic anemia. Those patients picked for sequencing had displayed CD8+CD57+ cell expansion on flow cytometry. It was genomic DNA that served as the template for profiling TCR beta VDJ and CDR3. TCRdb ran MiXCR on the reads and lists one entry per CDR3 protein. Counted here are over 150,000 distinct CDR3 sequences, about two thirds occurring once; the ten biggest clones make up around 45%. The sequenced material came from sorted CD4+, CD8+, or CD8+CD57+ T cells (not recorded which) from PBMCs. The receptors derive from a human donor with aplastic anemia.

The V call is TRBV20-1, the J call TRBJ1-4; no clear D. Trimming took 6 bases from V and 4 from J, leaving 12 bases between them. CDR1 and CDR2 from the germline V gene are DFQATT and SNEGSKA (reference sequence). CDR3 size: 13 residues. For the CDR3, the DNA is TGCAGTGCCAGGACGGTTCGTAATGAAAAACTGTTTTTT. Amino acids: CSARTVRNEKLFF.

CDR3 residues: CATSREEGDTEAFF. The CDR3 nucleotides read TGTGCCACCAGCAGAGAGGAGGGCGACACTGAAGCTTTCTTT. The chain carries TRBV15 and TRBJ1-1; the D is unclear. Trimming stripped 0 bases from V and 3 bases from J, with 8 bases between. The V gene's germline CDR1 is LNHNV and CDR2 YYDKDF (reference sequence). The CDR3 totals 14 residues.

CDR3 region: CASSNFPIPNTEAFF. In DNA form, the CDR3 reads TGTGCCAGCAGTAACTTCCCGATTCCGAACACTGAAGCTTTCTTT. This chain connects TRBV25-1 to TRBJ1-1; D remains unclear. The length of the CDR3 is 15 residues. V lost 5 bases to trimming and J lost 1 base, with 14 bases between them. Germline V gene sequence: CDR1 MGHDK, CDR2 SYGVNS. Drawing the rest from reference TRBV25-1 and TRBJ1-1, the complete variable domain is EADIYQTPRYLVIGTGKKITLECSQTMGHDKMYWYQQDPGMELHLIHYSYGVNSTEKGDLSSESTVSRIRTEHFPLTLESARPSHTSQYLCASSNFPIPNTEAFFGQGTRLTVV.

The chain is built from TRBV24-1 and TRBJ2-2; a weak D match, TRBD2 (7 bases). Germline loops: CDR1 KGHDR, CDR2 SFDVKD. The germline V and J ends were trimmed by 9 bases and 5 bases, with 15 bases remaining between them. The CDR3 consists of 14 residues. The CDR3 here is CATGAGARTGELFF. The CDR3 nucleotides are TGTGCCACCGGGGCGGGGGCGCGGACCGGGGAGCTGTTTTTT.

This clonotype has a handful of counts. V usage is TRBV29-1 and J usage is TRBJ1-1; 7 bases are shared with TRBD1. V dropped 6 bases and J dropped 3; count of bases not matched to a gene: 10. The germline gives CDR1 SQVTM, CDR2 ANQGSEA. This CDR3 has 14 residues. For the CDR3, the DNA is TGCAGCGTCGTTGGGATCCAGGGGGACACTGAAGCTTTCTTT. It encodes CSVVGIQGDTEAFF.

The chain couples TRBV10-2 to TRBJ1-2; 10 nucleotides align to TRBD1. The CDR3 is 14 amino acids. Germline V gives CDR1 WSHSY, CDR2 SAAADI. V shed 7 bases and J 8 bases; nucleotides not matched to a gene: 10. CDR3 protein: CASTTDRGTAGYTF. CDR3 coding DNA: TGCGCCAGCACCACGGACAGGGGGACGGCGGGCTACACCTTC.